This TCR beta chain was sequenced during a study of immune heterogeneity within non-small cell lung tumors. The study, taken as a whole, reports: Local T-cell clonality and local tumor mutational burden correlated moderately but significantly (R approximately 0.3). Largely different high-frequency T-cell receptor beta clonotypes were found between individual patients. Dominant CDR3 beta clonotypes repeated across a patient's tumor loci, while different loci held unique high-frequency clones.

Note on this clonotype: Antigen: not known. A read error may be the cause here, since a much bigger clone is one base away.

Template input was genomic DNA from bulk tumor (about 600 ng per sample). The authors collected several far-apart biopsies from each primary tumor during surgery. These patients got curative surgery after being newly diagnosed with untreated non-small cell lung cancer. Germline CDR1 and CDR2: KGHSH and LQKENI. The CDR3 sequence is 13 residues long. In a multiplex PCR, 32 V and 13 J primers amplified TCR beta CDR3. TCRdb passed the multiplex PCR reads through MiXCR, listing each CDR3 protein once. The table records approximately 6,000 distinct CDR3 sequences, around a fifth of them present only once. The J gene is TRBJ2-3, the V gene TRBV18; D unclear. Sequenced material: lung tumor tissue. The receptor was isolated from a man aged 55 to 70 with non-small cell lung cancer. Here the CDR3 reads CVSSPARADTQYF. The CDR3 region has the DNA TGTGTCAGCTCACCAGCCCGCGCAGATACGCAGTATTTT.